A selection of T cell receptor beta chains follows, all from one sample in a study of T cell responses to AZD1222 COVID-19 vaccine. Sequenced by immunoSEQ multiplex PCR; TCRdb stores in-frame clones only, minus some. The sample consists of 120,000 to 150,000 clones, 70% to 90% of them appearing once. Sequenced here: peripheral blood, sampled on day 0 of AZD1222 vaccination. The receptors originated from an adult in good health. The conserved cysteine and the conserved F or W are not part of the CDR3 here.

V gene	J gene	CDR3 protein
TRBV18	TRBJ1-6	ASSLRQGGSPLH
TRBV5-1	TRBJ2-1	ASSLAGTSVNPQF
TRBV5-4	TRBJ1-5	ASSLEGGVGQPQH
TRBV7-3	TRBJ2-2	ASSTGTSGELF
TRBV7-9	TRBJ2-7	ASSEPRGASYEQY
TRBV9	TRBJ1-1	ASSSYRVGRPEAF
TRBV3-1/TRBV3-2	TRBJ2-3	ASSHKTTGTSGAVSRGDTQY
TRBV25-1	TRBJ1-5	ASSVGGQPQH
TRBV5-1	TRBJ1-4	ASSGGTGPEKLF
TRBV30	TRBJ1-4	AWRHQGAEKLF
TRBV10-1	TRBJ2-5	AEGGETQY
TRBV19	TRBJ1-2	ASSIDRNRRDGYT
TRBV5-5	TRBJ2-3	ASSHRVTDTQY
TRBV6-5	TRBJ2-3	ASSSITFGAPDTQY
TRBV29-1	TRBJ1-5	SARDSNQPQH
TRBV18	TRBJ2-7	ASSPGQGLPEQY
TRBV3-1/TRBV3-2	TRBJ2-7	ASSPGTALSYEQY
TRBV27	TRBJ2-1	ASSPPAGGIYNEQF
TRBV5-5	TRBJ1-2	ASSGGGGPAYGYT
TRBV10-3	TRBJ1-1	AISKTRAPDEAF
TRBV5-6	TRBJ2-3	ASSFWQGKADTQY
TRBV11-2	TRBJ1-5	ASSLGAASGPQH
TRBV5-1	TRBJ2-3	ASSFQGTSTDTQY
TRBV9	TRBJ2-1	ASSPQTGTTNEQF
TRBV7-9	TRBJ2-7	ASSSPRDSKEQY
TRBV6-5	TRBJ1-2	ASSPGPGPPYGYT